Below are 27 T cell receptor beta chains sequenced from a single sample in a study of patients and donors after allogeneic stem cell transplantation. TCRdb fed the RT-PCR reads into MiXCR, producing one record per CDR3 protein. The data show about 200,000 distinct CDR3 sequences, with less than 50% seen just once and around a tenth held by the top ten. The sequenced sample consisted of blood, either unsorted or a sorted T cell fraction (not recorded which). These receptors all come from a human donor who was either an allogeneic HSCT recipient or a stem cell or donor lymphocyte infusion donor (not recorded which). It is not recorded whose cells these are; they may come from a transplant donor.

The gene calls are TRBV28 and TRBJ1-1, with 8 nucleotides matching TRBD1. The CDR3 has 16 residues. Germline CDR1 reads MDHEN; CDR2 reads SYDVKM. After removal of 5 bases from V and 7 bases from J, the junction contained 15 bases not matched to a gene. Written as DNA, the CDR3 is TGTGCCAGCAGTCGAAGGACAGGGTTAAAGATTCATGAAGCTTTCTTT. Translated: CASSRRTGLKIHEAFF. Combining the CDR3 with reference TRBV28 and TRBJ1-1 gives the whole variable domain DVKVTQSSRYLVKRTGEKVFLECVQDMDHENMFWYRQDPGLGLRLIYFSYDVKMKEKGDIPEGYSVSREKKERFSLILESASTNQTSMYLCASSRRTGLKIHEAFFGQGTRLTVV.

This clonotype was detected only a few times. The V gene is TRBV29-1, the J gene TRBJ1-2, with a possible D match to TRBD1 (5 bases). With 1 base removed from V and 6 bases from J, the gap between germline ends came to 6 bases. Germline V CDR1 and CDR2: SQVTM, ANQGSEA. This CDR3 contains 11 residues. The CDR3 region is CSVEGGDGYTF. The CDR3 coding sequence is TGCAGCGTTGAAGGAGGGGATGGCTACACCTTC.

This clonotype came up once. The chain couples TRBV12-3 or TRBV12-4 to TRBJ2-5; weak D call: TRBD1 (6 bases). V was clipped by 6 bases and J by 5 bases, with 19 bases between them. This CDR3 has 15 residues. The CDR3 nucleotides are TGTGCCAGCAGCCCGAGGAGGCAGGGGATGGAGACCCAGTACTTC. Its protein product is CASSPRRQGMETQYF.

This clonotype has a handful of counts. The V gene is TRBV2, the J gene TRBJ2-7; TRBD1 matches 7 bases. CDR3 size: 15 residues. Trimming took 7 bases from V and 3 from J; bases not matched to a gene: 12. Per the germline V gene, CDR1 is SNHLY and CDR2 is FYNNEI. CDR3 loop: CASITTGPGGYEQYF. DNA for the CDR3: TGTGCCAGCATTACTACGGGTCCAGGGGGCTACGAGCAGTACTTC.

The chain employs TRBV5-1 and TRBJ2-5; D gene ambiguous. CDR1 is SGHRS and CDR2 is YFSETQ in the germline V gene. The CDR3 has 13 amino acids. Trimming took 0 bases from V and 5 from J, leaving 8 bases between them. The CDR3 here is CASSLGSEETQYF. As DNA, the CDR3 is TGCGCCAGCAGCTTGGGGTCTGAGGAGACCCAGTACTTC.

This chain links TRBV18 with TRBJ2-5; D is undetermined. V was shortened by 3 bases and J by 3 bases, with 14 bases between the two germline ends. The CDR3 extends over 15 amino acids. The V gene's germline CDR1 is KGHSH and CDR2 LQKENI. CDR3 region: CASSPPHRTEETQYF. The CDR3 DNA sequence: TGTGCCAGCTCACCCCCGCACCGGACCGAAGAGACCCAGTACTTC.

This clonotype showed up just a few times. The chain employs TRBV29-1 and TRBJ1-2; possible D gene TRBD1, 5 bases. The V end lost 3 bases, the J end lost 4 bases, and 15 bases lay between the germline ends. The CDR3 extends over 14 amino acids. Germline V gene sequence: CDR1 SQVTM, CDR2 ANQGSEA. In DNA form, the CDR3 reads TGCAGCGTTGATGATGGGGGGTTAGGCTATGGCTACACCTTC. Protein: CSVDDGGLGYGYTF.

The rearrangement links TRBV12-3 or TRBV12-4 to TRBJ1-2; D unresolved. This CDR3 has 14 residues. Trimming took 6 bases from V and 0 from J, leaving 11 bases between them. The CDR3 reads CASSGQPPNYGYTF. The CDR3 region has the DNA TGTGCCAGCAGCGGGCAGCCCCCTAACTATGGCTACACCTTC.

This chain connects TRBV4-1 to TRBJ1-5; no definite D call. Germline-derived CDR1 and CDR2 are MGHRA and YSYEKL. V gave up 0 bases and J gave up 9 bases, with 9 bases separating them. The CDR3 spans 13 residues. CDR3 loop: CASSQDNAGPQHF. The CDR3 nucleotides read TGCGCCAGCAGCCAAGATAACGCCGGGCCCCAGCATTTT.

The chain joins TRBV4-1 to TRBJ1-2; D perhaps matches TRBD1 (5 bases). CDR1 and CDR2 (germline): MGHRA, YSYEKL. CDR3 length equals 15 residues. The germline V and J ends were trimmed by 0 bases and 4 bases, with 12 bases remaining between them. As DNA, the CDR3 is TGCGCCAGCAGCCAAGATCTCGGGGGAATCTATGGCTACACCTTC. This gives the protein CASSQDLGGIYGYTF.

The chain is built from TRBV10-3 and TRBJ2-7, with 8 bases identical to TRBD2. Germline V gene lookup returns CDR1 ENHRY and CDR2 SYGVKD. Trimming took 6 bases from V and 6 from J; bases not matched to a gene: 4. The CDR3 consists of 12 residues. The CDR3 loop reads CAISGGAGEQYF. CDR3 coding DNA: TGTGCCATCAGCGGGGGGGCCGGCGAGCAGTACTTC.

The chain has TRBV20-1 and TRBJ1-6; D is unresolved. Trimming took off 3 bases at V and 7 bases at J, with 13 bases between the two ends. Germline loops: CDR1 DFQATT, CDR2 SNEGSKA (reference sequence). The CDR3 length is 14 residues. CDR3 nucleotide sequence: TGCAGTGCTAGTAAAAGGGTCGGGAATTCACCCCTCCACTTT. The encoded protein is CSASKRVGNSPLHF.

The chain combines TRBV9 with TRBJ2-3; 11 bases align to TRBD2. Germline-derived CDR1 and CDR2 are SGDLS and YYNGEE. After removal of 0 bases from V and 3 bases from J, the junction contained 9 bases not matched to a gene. The CDR3 consists of 18 residues. CDR3 coding DNA: TGTGCCAGCAGCGTAGCCTCCGGGCTAGCGGGGGGTACAGATACGCAGTATTTT. It codes for CASSVASGLAGGTDTQYF.

The V call is TRBV28, the J call TRBJ1-4; the D gene is possibly TRBD1 (6 bases). CDR1 is MDHEN and CDR2 is SYDVKM in the germline V gene. V lost 5 bases and J 7 bases, leaving 17 bases between the germline ends. This CDR3 is 15 amino acids long. Here the CDR3 DNA reads TGTGCCAGCAGTCCATCAGACAGGAGGCGTGAAAAACTGTTTTTT. This gives the protein CASSPSDRRREKLFF.

CDR3 loop: CASRSQNRLTEAFF. CDR3 sequence (DNA): TGTGCCAGCCGATCACAGAACCGGCTCACTGAAGCTTTCTTT. The chain carries TRBV28 and TRBJ1-1; D call uncertain. This CDR3 has 14 amino acids. V was shortened by 8 bases and J by 4 bases, with 17 bases between the two germline ends. Germline assignment: CDR1 MDHEN and CDR2 SYDVKM.

This clonotype was recorded only once. The chain couples TRBV6-2 or TRBV6-3 to TRBJ2-2, with 7 nucleotides matching TRBD1. In germline, CDR1 is MNHEY, CDR2 SVGEGT. V gave up 0 bases and J gave up 5 bases; unmatched junction bases: 12. The length of the CDR3 is 18 residues. The CDR3 nucleotides are TGTGCCAGCAGTTACTCGGACAGGTCAATCTGGGGGACCGGGGAGCTGTTTTTT. It is translated as CASSYSDRSIWGTGELFF.

This clonotype was counted between two and nine times. V is TRBV29-1 and J is TRBJ2-7, with D perhaps TRBD1 (5 bases). The ends were cut back, 4 bases at V and 4 bases at J, with 14 bases in the middle. The CDR3 consists of 13 residues. Germline V gene lookup returns CDR1 SQVTM and CDR2 ANQGSEA. This chain's CDR3 is CSVVGQESYEQYF. CDR3 sequence (DNA): TGCAGCGTTGTGGGGCAGGAGAGTTACGAGCAGTACTTC.

The genes are TRBV5-1 and TRBJ1-6; D may be TRBD1 (5 bases). Looked up from germline, CDR1 is SGHRS and CDR2 is YFSETQ. V was trimmed by 4 bases and J by 8 bases, leaving 16 bases between them. The CDR3 totals 15 residues. CDR3 sequence: CASSGGLPRDSPLHF. The CDR3 nucleotides are TGCGCCAGCAGCGGAGGACTGCCCAGGGATTCACCCCTCCACTTT.

The CDR3 loop reads CATKGRRFNQPQHF. The CDR3 DNA sequence: TGTGCCACCAAAGGCAGGAGGTTCAATCAGCCCCAGCATTTT. This chain connects TRBV15 to TRBJ1-5; D is unclear. The V gene lost 7 bases and the J gene lost 3 bases, with 13 bases spanning the gap. CDR3 length: 14 amino acids. The germline V gene encodes CDR1 LNHNV and CDR2 YYDKDF (reference sequence).

V is TRBV9 and J is TRBJ1-6; TRBD1 might be the D (5 bases). The CDR3 spans 15 residues. Deletions cut 4 bases from V and 8 bases from J, with 16 bases between. CDR1 and CDR2 (germline): SGDLS, YYNGEE. The CDR3 here is CASSPTPRRDSPLHF. The CDR3 DNA reads TGTGCCAGCAGCCCTACCCCGCGCAGGGATTCACCCCTCCACTTT.

In this sample, this clonotype turned up once. The CDR3 DNA is TGCAGCCTTTCTAGGTCAGATACGCAGTATTTT. Its protein product is CSLSRSDTQYF. The V gene is TRBV29-1, the J gene TRBJ2-3; no definite D call. CDR3 size: 11 residues. The germline gives CDR1 SQVTM, CDR2 ANQGSEA. V lost 8 bases to trimming and J lost 4 bases, with 10 bases between them.

This clonotype was counted once. The chain carries TRBV15 and TRBJ2-1, with TRBD2 matching 14 bases. The trim removed 4 bases at V and 8 bases at J, leaving 4 bases unmatched. The CDR3 spans 15 residues. Germline loops: CDR1 LNHNV, CDR2 YYDKDF (reference sequence). The CDR3 reads CATSTRLAGGHEQFF. The DNA of the CDR3 is TGTGCCACCAGCACCCGACTAGCGGGGGGGCATGAGCAGTTCTTC.

Here the CDR3 DNA reads TGTGCCAGCAGTATCAGGGATGAAGCTTTCTTT. Protein sequence: CASSIRDEAFF. V usage is TRBV12-3 or TRBV12-4 and J usage is TRBJ1-1, with TRBD1 as a possible D gene (5 bases). Trimming cost V 5 bases and J 7 bases, with 8 bases left between them. The CDR3 is 11 amino acids.

The chain combines TRBV6-5 with TRBJ1-5; 9 positions agree with TRBD1. The germline V gene has CDR1 MNHEY and CDR2 SVGAGI. J gave up 1 base and V 4 bases, and 8 bases lay outside the gene matches. CDR3 length equals 17 residues. The CDR3 region is CASSLFWTGESNQPQHF. DNA for the CDR3: TGTGCCAGCAGTTTGTTCTGGACAGGGGAGAGCAATCAGCCCCAGCATTTT.

The sample holds a few counts of this clonotype. This chain connects TRBV20-1 to TRBJ1-2; D unresolved. Germline V CDR1 and CDR2: DFQATT, SNEGSKA (reference sequence). The CDR3 covers 12 residues. V was pared by 3 bases and J by 6 bases, with 11 bases between. As DNA, the CDR3 is TGCAGTGCTAGCCCCAAGATTCATGGCTACACCTTC. Amino acid sequence: CSASPKIHGYTF.

The CDR3 reads CSATRPNEKLFF. Here the CDR3 DNA reads TGCAGTGCTACCAGGCCTAATGAAAAACTGTTTTTT. This sequence joins TRBV20-1 and TRBJ1-4; no clear D gene. The CDR3 covers 12 residues. Germline V gene lookup returns CDR1 DFQATT and CDR2 SNEGSKA (reference sequence). V lost 4 bases and J 3 bases, leaving 6 bases between the germline ends.

This CDR3 is CASSFKTGSSEQYF. As DNA, the CDR3 is TGTGCCAGCAGCTTCAAAACAGGGTCTAGCGAGCAGTACTTC. The chain links TRBV5-5 to TRBJ2-7; maybe TRBD1 (6 bases). CDR3 size: 14 residues. Germline V gene lookup returns CDR1 SGHKS and CDR2 YYEKEE (reference sequence). The V gene lost 2 bases and the J gene lost 6 bases, with 15 bases spanning the gap.